Shown below are 5 T cell receptor beta chains from a single sample sequenced in a study of blood T cell repertoires in COVID-19. The assay was immunoSEQ multiplex PCR, and TCRdb's table has in-frame clones only and misses some. The repertoire holds about 200,000 clones, approximately 84% seen once, with around 7% in the top ten. The sample consisted of PBMCs or T cells enriched from blood (not recorded which). The origin of the receptors is a man in his forties who had recovered from COVID-19.

This chain links TRBV18 with TRBJ1-6; TRBD1 agrees at 7 bases. Trimming removed 6 bases from V and 0 bases from J; junction bases left unmatched: 8. The CDR3 length is 17 residues. The germline V gene encodes CDR1 KGHSH and CDR2 LQKENI. CDR3 in DNA: TGTGCCAGCTCCCAAGGGACAGCTTACTCCTATAATTCACCCCTCCACTTT. Translation: CASSQGTAYSYNSPLHF.

This clone was seen just once. V gene TRBV10-1 combines with J gene TRBJ2-3; D may be TRBD1 (6 bases). V was pared by 5 bases and J by 4 bases, with 16 bases between. The CDR3 totals 15 residues. Per germline, CDR1 WNHNN and CDR2 SYGVQD (reference sequence). The CDR3, as DNA: TGCGCCAGCAGTTCCACAGGGAGAGGGGCAGATACGCAGTATTTT. It translates to CASSSTGRGADTQYF.

The V gene is TRBV10-3, the J gene TRBJ1-5; 8 nucleotides match TRBD1. Germline loops: CDR1 ENHRY, CDR2 SYGVKD. The CDR3 length is 15 residues. V lost 2 bases to trimming and J lost 5 bases; unmatched junction nucleotides: 5. CDR3 residues: CAISEDRGLHQPQHF. For the CDR3, the DNA is TGTGCCATCAGTGAGGACAGGGGTCTACATCAGCCCCAGCATTTT.

This rearrangement joins TRBV7-3 to TRBJ1-1, with D uncertain. The CDR3 runs 14 residues. Deletions cut 5 bases from V and 6 bases from J, with 16 bases between. Germline CDR1 and CDR2: SGHTA and FQGTGA. Here the CDR3 reads CASSPFSGSPEAFF. The CDR3 DNA reads as TGTGCCAGCAGCCCCTTCTCGGGTAGCCCTGAAGCTTTCTTT.

This clone was detected a few times. The gene calls are TRBV28 and TRBJ1-2; tentative D call: TRBD1 (6 bases). The V end was cut by 7 bases, the J end by 8 bases, with 14 bases between. CDR3 size: 12 residues. Per the germline V gene, CDR1 is MDHEN and CDR2 is SYDVKM. The CDR3 DNA follows: TGTGCCAGCAACAGGGACGGCAAAGGCTACACCTTC. Protein sequence: CASNRDGKGYTF.